The following is a TCR beta chain sequence with its context. The antigen remains unidentified. The sample comes from a study of T cell responses to AZD1222 COVID-19 vaccine. Regarding the study as a whole: Spike-specific TCR breadth and depth both grew after two AZD1222 doses. All repertoire sampling was performed exclusively after the peak T cell response. Donors were chiefly white British, with a greater number of females, and clonal diversity was perhaps underestimated.

Method: immunoSEQ multiplex PCR; TCRdb's copy keeps in-frame clones and lacks some. Seen here are approximately 110,000 clones, approximately 89% observed once, and the top ten hold approximately 45%. Second-dose timings of about 4 or about 12 weeks were pooled. CDR3 size: 13 residues. V lost 6 bases to trimming and J lost 0 bases, with 6 bases between them. The material sequenced was peripheral blood, taken 28 days after the second AZD1222 dose. This receptor was obtained from an adult who received the AZD1222 COVID-19 vaccine. V is TRBV12-3 or TRBV12-4 and J is TRBJ1-3; D unresolved. This chain's CDR3 is CASSRSSGNTIYF. The DNA of the CDR3 is TGTGCCAGCAGCCGCAGCTCTGGAAACACCATATATTTT.